Shown below are 6 T cell receptor beta chains from a single sample sequenced in a study of blood T cell repertoires in COVID-19. Assay: immunoSEQ multiplex PCR; the TCRdb copy retains only in-frame clones and omits some. The data contain 75,000 to 100,000 clones, roughly 80% of them singletons. Sequencing input: peripheral blood. The receptors come from a woman older than 75 with acute or convalescent COVID-19.

The rearrangement uses TRBV2 and TRBJ2-3, with D perhaps matching TRBD1 (6 bases). This CDR3 region has 15 residues. Germline V gene lookup returns CDR1 SNHLY and CDR2 FYNNEI. V was clipped by 6 bases and J by 0 bases, with 13 bases between them. The CDR3 protein is CASSPTGLSTDTQYF. In nucleotides, the CDR3 is TGTGCCAGCAGCCCCACAGGGTTAAGCACAGATACGCAGTATTTT.

This chain links TRBV5-6 with TRBJ1-1, with D perhaps matching TRBD1 (6 bases). Germline loops: CDR1 SGHDT, CDR2 YYEEEE. Trimming cost V 6 bases and J 2 bases, with 14 bases left between them. CDR3 length: 14 residues. DNA of the CDR3: TGTGCCAGCATCTCCAGGACAGTTAACACTGAAGCTTTCTTT. Protein: CASISRTVNTEAFF.

This chain uses TRBV4-1 with TRBJ1-3; D perhaps matches TRBD1 (5 bases). The CDR3 covers 14 residues. Germline V lookup: CDR1 MGHRA, CDR2 YSYEKL. Trimming cost V 1 base and J 5 bases, with 9 bases left between them. The CDR3 protein is CASSQGGRRNTIYF. The CDR3 DNA is TGCGCCAGCAGCCAAGGGGGCAGGAGAAACACCATATATTTT.

The chain has TRBV6-2 or TRBV6-3 and TRBJ2-7; TRBD1 agrees at 7 bases. CDR1 is MNHEY and CDR2 is SVGEGT in the germline V gene. The ends lost 6 bases at V and 2 bases at J; junction bases unmatched: 10. CDR3 size: 15 residues. CDR3 nucleotide sequence: TGTGCCAGCAGCCCCACCGGGACAGCAGCCTACGAGCAGTACGTC. Residues: CASSPTGTAAYEQYV.

The rearrangement joins TRBV18 to TRBJ2-1; 10 bases are a match to TRBD1. The trim removed 3 bases at V and 5 bases at J, leaving 4 bases unmatched. The CDR3 is 15 residues long. Germline V lookup: CDR1 KGHSH, CDR2 LQKENI. The CDR3 sequence is CASSPATGGNNEQFF. The CDR3 DNA reads as TGTGCCAGCTCACCGGCGACAGGGGGCAACAATGAGCAGTTCTTC. The whole variable domain, remainder taken from reference TRBV18 and TRBJ2-1, is NAGVMQNPRHLVRRRGQEARLRCSPMKGHSHVYWYRQLPEEGLKFMVYLQKENIIDESGMPKERFSAEFPKEGPSILRIQQVVRGDSAAYFCASSPATGGNNEQFFGPGTRLTVL.

The chain joins TRBV14 to TRBJ1-6; a weak D match, TRBD1 (5 bases). V lost 1 base and J 4 bases, leaving 8 bases between the germline ends. This CDR3 contains 15 residues. The germline gives CDR1 SGHDN, CDR2 FVKESK. CDR3 nucleotide sequence: TGTGCCAGCAGCCAAGTTGGGGGGTATAATTCACCCCTCCACTTT. Amino acid sequence: CASSQVGGYNSPLHF.